This T cell receptor beta chain was documented in a study of T cell responses to AZD1222 COVID-19 vaccine. Overall study results and limits: The number of AZD1222 recipients seropositive at baseline was only five to seven. Females made up more of the donors, who were largely white British, and clonal diversity may have come out too low.

Some clones are missing from TCRdb's copy, which holds only in-frame ones; the method was immunoSEQ multiplex PCR. Here the sample spans fewer than 200,000 clones, around nine tenths being singletons. The ends lost 4 bases at V and 8 bases at J; junction bases unmatched: 7. Germline CDR1 SGHVS, CDR2 FQNEAQ. The CDR3 is 13 amino acids. A remark on this clone: Its specificity is not known.

The sequence was collected from an adult who received the AZD1222 COVID-19 vaccine. This chain connects TRBV7-8 to TRBJ1-2; 7 bases map to TRBD1. This material consisted of peripheral blood, taken 28 days after the second AZD1222 dose. CDR3: CASSSQGIVGYTF. In nucleotides, the CDR3 is TGTGCCAGCAGCTCACAGGGGATTGTGGGCTACACCTTC.